These 24 T cell receptor beta chains came from one sample sequenced in a study of spatial heterogeneity in lung cancer. From the 5' RACE reads, TCRdb called clonotypes with MiXCR, one entry per CDR3 protein. The sample includes around 40,000 distinct CDR3 sequences, 6% to 9.5% of them seen just once. Time point noted: blood at routine non-recurrence follow-up after resection. The sequences come from PBMCs, collected at follow-up. The source of these receptors is a male donor with early-stage non-small cell lung cancer.

In regard to this clonotype: A much larger clone is a single base away; this may be a read error. This rearrangement joins TRBV9 to TRBJ2-1; the D is unclear. The CDR3 is 13 residues long. Trimming removed 3 bases at V and 7 bases at J, with 11 bases between. From germline, CDR1 is SGDLS and CDR2 YYNGEE. The CDR3 here is CASSAQDHNEQFF. In DNA form, the CDR3 reads TGTGCCAGCAGCGCTCAAGACCATAATGAGCAGTTCTTC.

Here the CDR3 reads CASSSRTVNTEAFF. The CDR3 region has the DNA TGTGCCAGCAGCTCTAGGACAGTGAACACTGAAGCTTTCTTT. The chain uses TRBV11-2 and TRBJ1-1; possibly TRBD1 for D (6 bases). CDR3 length: 14 residues. Germline V gene sequence: CDR1 SGHAT, CDR2 FQNNGV. The ends were cut back, 4 bases at V and 0 bases at J, with 9 bases in the middle.

This clonotype has ten or more counts. The chain uses TRBV19 and TRBJ2-4; D gene ambiguous. V shed 1 base and J shed 0 bases, with 13 bases lying between them. CDR1 is LNHDA, CDR2 SQIVND, per germline (reference sequence). The CDR3 covers 17 residues. The CDR3 region is CASSIVHEVLAKNIQYF. Here the CDR3 DNA reads TGTGCCAGTAGTATAGTTCACGAGGTCTTAGCCAAAAACATTCAGTACTTC.

The sample holds many counts of this clonotype. This chain connects TRBV29-1 to TRBJ2-5, with D unclear. V was cut by 0 bases and J by 5 bases, with 16 bases left in between. The CDR3 runs 15 residues. Per the germline V gene, CDR1 is SQVTM and CDR2 is ANQGSEA. The CDR3: CSVEESSAAAETQYF. CDR3 coding DNA: TGCAGCGTTGAAGAATCCTCGGCGGCGGCGGAGACCCAGTACTTC.

This clonotype was seen many times. The J gene is TRBJ2-3, the V gene TRBV7-2; the D is unclear. This CDR3 spans 15 amino acids. The V gene lost 3 bases and the J gene lost 1 base, with 11 bases spanning the gap. The germline V gene encodes CDR1 SGHTA and CDR2 FQGNSA. The CDR3 nucleotides are TGTGCCAGCAGCTTCTCGCCTTCCGGCACAGATACGCAGTATTTT. Encoded protein: CASSFSPSGTDTQYF.

The sample holds many counts of this clonotype. The genes are TRBV4-2 and TRBJ2-3; D might be TRBD2 (7 bases). The CDR3 spans 18 residues. CDR1 LGHNA and CDR2 YNFKEQ come from the germline V gene. V was clipped by 1 base and J by 1 base, with 18 bases between them. CDR3 nucleotide sequence: TGTGCCAGCAGCCAAGGGTCGGCGGGGGCCCTTGGCACAGATACGCAGTATTTT. Translated, it gives CASSQGSAGALGTDTQYF.

This clonotype counts as medium-sized. V is TRBV2 and J is TRBJ1-2; TRBD1 is a possible D gene (5 bases). CDR3 length: 12 residues. V lost 7 bases and J lost 9, with 15 bases in between. The germline V gene has CDR1 SNHLY and CDR2 FYNNEI. CDR3 nucleotide sequence: TGTGCCAGCACGGCCGGACAAGGTCGCTACACCTTC. The encoded protein is CASTAGQGRYTF.

This clonotype was seen a single time. A clone one base away is much larger, so this may be a read error. The chain carries TRBV10-2 and TRBJ2-5; 7 bases match TRBD2. The CDR3 length is 13 residues. V shed 8 bases, J shed 4 bases, and the junction held 7 bases outside the gene matches. Per germline, CDR1 WSHSY and CDR2 SAAADI. The CDR3 coding sequence is TGCGCCAGCGTTACTTGCGGGGGAGAGACCCAGTACTTC. Translation gives CASVTCGGETQYF.

This clonotype appeared many times. The chain uses TRBV7-3 and TRBJ1-1; D remains ambiguous. V lost 1 base and J 5 bases, leaving 11 bases between the germline ends. Germline CDR1 reads SGHTA; CDR2 reads FQGTGA. This CDR3 is 14 amino acids long. The CDR3 region is CASSLNRGSTEAFF. In DNA form, the CDR3 reads TGTGCCAGCAGCTTAAACAGAGGGTCAACTGAAGCTTTCTTT.

CDR3 nucleotide sequence: TGTGCCAGCAGCGTAGACGATATGAACACTGAAGCTTTCTTT. Amino acid sequence: CASSVDDMNTEAFF. The chain is built from TRBV9 and TRBJ1-1; D gene unclear. The CDR3 covers 14 residues. CDR1 and CDR2 (germline): SGDLS, YYNGEE. V lost 0 bases, J lost 0 bases, and 6 bases lay in between.

This clonotype was recorded at least ten times. The rearrangement uses TRBV7-6 and TRBJ2-2, with D uncertain. Germline V gene data show CDR1 as SGHVS and CDR2 as FNYEAQ. V dropped 4 bases and J dropped 4 bases, with 10 bases sitting between them. The CDR3 length is 14 residues. The CDR3 here is CASSWVVGTGELFF. For the CDR3, the DNA is TGTGCCAGCAGCTGGGTTGTTGGCACCGGGGAGCTGTTTTTT.

The sample holds many counts of this clonotype. The CDR3 DNA sequence: TGTGCCAGCAGCTTCGACACCTTCAGCTCCTACGAGCAGTACTTC. As protein: CASSFDTFSSYEQYF. V and J are TRBV7-2 and TRBJ2-7; D is unclear. This CDR3 contains 15 residues. Trimming took 3 bases from V and 0 from J, leaving 12 bases between them. Germline V lookup: CDR1 SGHTA, CDR2 FQGNSA.

This clonotype showed up many times. The chain links TRBV5-5 to TRBJ2-7, with 9 bases that match TRBD2. CDR3 length equals 14 residues. The germline gives CDR1 SGHKS, CDR2 YYEKEE (reference sequence). V shed 4 bases and J 4 bases; nucleotides not matched to a gene: 6. The CDR3 nucleotides are TGTGCCAGCAGCAGCGTAGCGGGGGATTACGAGCAGTACTTC. Residues: CASSSVAGDYEQYF.

This clonotype came up many times. The chain combines TRBV7-2 with TRBJ2-3, with 10 positions matching TRBD2. Trimming removed 4 bases from V and 1 base from J; junction bases left unmatched: 17. The V gene's germline CDR1 is SGHTA and CDR2 FQGNSA. The CDR3 loop spans 20 amino acids. CDR3 DNA: TGTGCCAGCAGCTCGCGAACGGCAAAAGTAGCGGGGGGACGCACAGATACGCAGTATTTT. Amino acid sequence: CASSSRTAKVAGGRTDTQYF.

This clonotype was counted at least ten times. This chain links TRBV6-1 with TRBJ1-5; no firm D call. The CDR3 totals 12 residues. V dropped 7 bases and J dropped 5 bases, with 9 bases sitting between them. The V gene's germline CDR1 is MNHNS and CDR2 SASEGT. The CDR3 DNA reads TGTGCCAGCACGACCGGCTATCAGCCCCAGCATTTT. Translation gives CASTTGYQPQHF.

This clonotype occurred many times. The chain has TRBV5-4 and TRBJ1-1, with unresolved D. The V and J ends lost 2 bases and 5 bases respectively, with 13 bases between them. Germline CDR1 reads SGHNT; CDR2 reads YYREEE (reference sequence). The CDR3 has 14 residues. The CDR3 reads CASSFLAGETEAFF. In DNA, the CDR3 is TGTGCCAGCAGCTTCTTAGCAGGCGAAACTGAAGCTTTCTTT.

This sequence joins TRBV6-5 and TRBJ2-7; the match to TRBD1 covers 7 bases. Germline values: CDR1 MNHEY, CDR2 SVGAGI. This CDR3 has 15 amino acids. V shed 8 bases, J shed 3 bases, and the junction held 13 bases outside the gene matches. The CDR3: CASYYRDSPRYEQYF. CDR3 DNA: TGTGCCAGCTACTATCGGGACAGTCCGCGCTACGAGCAGTACTTC.

This clonotype has a count of ten or more. CDR3 sequence reads: CASSSTGRGYGYTF. CDR3 sequence (DNA): TGTGCCAGCAGCAGTACAGGGCGCGGGTATGGCTACACCTTC. This rearrangement joins TRBV7-9 to TRBJ1-2, with a possible D match to TRBD1 (6 bases). V lost 5 bases to trimming and J lost 5 bases, with 15 bases between them. CDR3 length equals 14 residues. Germline CDR1 is SEHNR and CDR2 is FQNEAQ (reference sequence).

Ten or more counts support this clonotype. The V and J genes are TRBV20-1 and TRBJ2-5; D gene unclear. Germline V gene lookup returns CDR1 DFQATT and CDR2 SNEGSKA (reference sequence). The CDR3 is made up of 12 amino acids. V was clipped by 0 bases and J by 5 bases, with 7 bases between them. The CDR3 DNA follows: TGCAGTGCTAGAGATGGGTGGGAGACCCAGTACTTC. As protein: CSARDGWETQYF.

This clonotype was recorded many times. A junction end diverges from the germline sequence, so it may reflect a read error. The chain recombines TRBV7-7 with TRBJ2-5; 14 bases align to TRBD2. This CDR3 region has 14 residues. The germline CDR1 and CDR2 sequences are SSHAT and FNYEAQ (reference sequence). CDR3 in amino acids: CASSRTSGGSVQYF. CDR3 nucleotides: TGTGCTAGCAGCCGGACTAGCGGGGGGTCGGTCCAGTACTTC.

This clonotype was found many times. The genes are TRBV6-5 and TRBJ1-2, with TRBD1 identical over 7 bases. The germline gives CDR1 MNHEY, CDR2 SVGAGI. The J segment lost 4 bases and the V segment lost 7 bases, leaving 21 bases of the junction unmatched. The CDR3 has 18 amino acids. Written as DNA, the CDR3 is TGTGCCAGCACCCGCTCCGGGACAGCGATGAAGAGTTCCTATGGCTACACCTTC. Translating gives CASTRSGTAMKSSYGYTF.

This clonotype was detected ten times or more. The chain carries TRBV20-1 and TRBJ2-1; 8 bases are a match to TRBD1. The CDR3 loop spans 15 amino acids. CDR1 and CDR2 (germline): DFQATT, SNEGSKA (reference sequence). V was pared by 6 bases and J by 9 bases, with 16 bases of the junction left unmatched. The CDR3 here is CSASRPGGDTSEQFF. CDR3 DNA: TGCAGTGCCTCCAGACCAGGGGGCGACACAAGTGAGCAGTTCTTC.

V usage is TRBV12-3 or TRBV12-4 and J usage is TRBJ1-5; a weak D match, TRBD1 (6 bases). V was pared by 5 bases and J by 6 bases, with 8 bases between. This CDR3 is built from 12 residues. The CDR3 DNA reads as TGTGCCAGCAGTCAGGGGAGTCAGCCCCAGCATTTT. As protein: CASSQGSQPQHF.

This clonotype occurred many times. The CDR3 coding sequence is TGTGCCAGCAGCCATAGAAGTGTTAATTCACCCCTCCACTTT. Residues: CASSHRSVNSPLHF. The chain links TRBV3-1 to TRBJ1-6; D is unresolved. Per germline, CDR1 LGHDT and CDR2 YNNKEL (reference sequence). Trimming cost V 3 bases and J 6 bases, with 9 bases left between them. CDR3 size: 14 residues.